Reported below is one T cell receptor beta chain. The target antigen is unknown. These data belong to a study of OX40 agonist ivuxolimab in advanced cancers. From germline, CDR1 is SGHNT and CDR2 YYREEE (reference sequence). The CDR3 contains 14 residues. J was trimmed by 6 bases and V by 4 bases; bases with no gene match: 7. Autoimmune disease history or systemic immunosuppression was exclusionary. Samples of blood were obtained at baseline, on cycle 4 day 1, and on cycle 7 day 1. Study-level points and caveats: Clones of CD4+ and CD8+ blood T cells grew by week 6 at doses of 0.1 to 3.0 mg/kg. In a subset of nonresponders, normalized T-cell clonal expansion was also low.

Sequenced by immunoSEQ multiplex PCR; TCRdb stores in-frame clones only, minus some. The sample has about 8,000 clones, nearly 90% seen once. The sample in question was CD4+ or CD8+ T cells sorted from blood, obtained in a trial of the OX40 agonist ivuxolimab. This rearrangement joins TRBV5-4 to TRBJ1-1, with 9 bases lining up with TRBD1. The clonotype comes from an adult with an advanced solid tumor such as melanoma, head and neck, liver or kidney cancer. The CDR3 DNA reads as TGTGCCAGCAGCAACCGGGACAGGGTTCCTGAAGCTTTCTTT. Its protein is CASSNRDRVPEAFF.